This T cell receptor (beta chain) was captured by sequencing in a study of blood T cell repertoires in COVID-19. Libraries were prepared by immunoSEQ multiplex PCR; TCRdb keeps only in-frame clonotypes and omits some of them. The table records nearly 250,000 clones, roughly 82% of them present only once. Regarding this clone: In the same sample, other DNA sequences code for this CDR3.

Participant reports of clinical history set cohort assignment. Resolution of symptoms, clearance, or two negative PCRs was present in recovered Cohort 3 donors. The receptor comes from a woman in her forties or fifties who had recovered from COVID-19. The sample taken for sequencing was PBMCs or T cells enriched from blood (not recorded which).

The DNA of the CDR3 is TGTGCCAGCTCACCCGACAGCAATTATGGCTACACCTTC. Its protein product is CASSPDSNYGYTF. The rearrangement uses TRBV18 and TRBJ1-2; a weak D match, TRBD1 (5 bases). V was clipped by 3 bases and J by 5 bases, with 10 bases between them. Per germline, CDR1 KGHSH and CDR2 LQKENI. The length of the CDR3 is 13 residues.